The clone carrying this TCR beta chain was detected many times. Its antigen is not identified. The sample belongs to a study of T cells in Graves' hyperthyroidism and ophthalmopathy. Whole-study results and caveats: Most thyroid clonotypes expanded above 0.001 appeared in blood too.

Diagnosing involved the use of clinical symptoms, serum thyroxine and TRAb, thyroid ultrasound and orbital computed tomography. Germline V gene sequence: CDR1 SGHKS, CDR2 YYEKEE (reference sequence). The length of the CDR3 is 14 residues. V dropped 1 base and J dropped 7 bases, with 14 bases sitting between them. RNA transcripts yielded amplified TCR beta CDR3 regions. TCR CDR3 underwent first-round RT-PCR with the HTBI primer set. TCRdb ran MiXCR on the multiplex PCR reads and lists one entry per CDR3 protein. The sample shows some 92,000 distinct CDR3 sequences, around 42% of them seen only once. The chain employs TRBV5-5 and TRBJ1-1; D is undetermined. The sample comprised peripheral blood or thyroid tissue (not recorded which). This clonotype was obtained from a woman aged 25 to 39 with Graves' hyperthyroidism. The CDR3 region is CASSLRIADIEAFF. CDR3 nucleotides: TGTGCCAGCAGCTTGCGGATAGCAGACATTGAAGCTTTCTTT. Supplemented by reference TRBV5-5 and TRBJ1-1, the full variable domain reads DAGVTQSPTHLIKTRGQQVTLRCSPISGHKSVSWYQQVLGQGPQFIFQYYEKEERGRGNFPDRFSARQFPNYSSELNVNALLLGDSALYLCASSLRIADIEAFFGQGTRLTVV.